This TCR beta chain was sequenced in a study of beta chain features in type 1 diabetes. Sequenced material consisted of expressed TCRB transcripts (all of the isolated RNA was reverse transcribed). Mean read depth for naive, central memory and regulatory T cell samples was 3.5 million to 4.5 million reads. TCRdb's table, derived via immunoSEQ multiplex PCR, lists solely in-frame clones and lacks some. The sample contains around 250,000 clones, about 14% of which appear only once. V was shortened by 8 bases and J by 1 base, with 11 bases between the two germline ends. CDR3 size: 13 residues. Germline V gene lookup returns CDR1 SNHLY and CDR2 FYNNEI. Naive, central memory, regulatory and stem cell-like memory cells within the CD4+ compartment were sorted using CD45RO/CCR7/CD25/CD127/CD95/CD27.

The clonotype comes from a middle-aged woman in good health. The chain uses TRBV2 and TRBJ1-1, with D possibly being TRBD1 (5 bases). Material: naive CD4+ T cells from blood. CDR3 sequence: CASDLGQNTEAFF. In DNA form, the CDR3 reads TGTGCCAGCGACTTAGGACAGAACACTGAAGCTTTCTTT.